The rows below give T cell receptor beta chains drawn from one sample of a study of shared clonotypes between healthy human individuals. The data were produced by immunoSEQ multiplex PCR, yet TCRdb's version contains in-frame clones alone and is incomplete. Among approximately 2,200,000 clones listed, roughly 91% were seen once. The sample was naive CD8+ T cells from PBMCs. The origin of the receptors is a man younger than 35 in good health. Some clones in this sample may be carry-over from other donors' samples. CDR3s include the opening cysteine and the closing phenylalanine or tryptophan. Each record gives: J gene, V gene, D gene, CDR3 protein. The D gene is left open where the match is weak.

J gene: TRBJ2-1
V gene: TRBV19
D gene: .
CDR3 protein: CATARGGSYNEQFF

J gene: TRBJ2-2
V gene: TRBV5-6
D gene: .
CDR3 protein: CASSLVRGTGELFF

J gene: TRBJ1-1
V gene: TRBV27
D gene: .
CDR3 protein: CASSLGRPNTEAFF

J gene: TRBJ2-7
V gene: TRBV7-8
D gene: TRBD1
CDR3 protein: CASNPPIRDRVYEQYF

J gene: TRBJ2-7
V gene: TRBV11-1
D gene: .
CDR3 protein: CASSLAGGEGPDEQYF

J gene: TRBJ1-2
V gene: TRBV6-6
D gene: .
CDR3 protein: CASWEEGWTNYGYTF

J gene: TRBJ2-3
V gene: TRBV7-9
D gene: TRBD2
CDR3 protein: CASSKTSGSTDTQYF

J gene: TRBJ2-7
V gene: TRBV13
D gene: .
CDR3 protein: CASSLRGDHEQYF

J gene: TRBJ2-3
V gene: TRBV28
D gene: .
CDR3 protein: CASSFDPLEIKDTQYF

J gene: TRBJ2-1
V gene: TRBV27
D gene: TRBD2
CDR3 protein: CASRGLAPEQFF

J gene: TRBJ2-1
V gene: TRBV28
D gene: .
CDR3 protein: CASSSPGHSRWEQFF

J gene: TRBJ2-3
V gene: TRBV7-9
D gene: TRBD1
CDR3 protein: CASSPTGLKADTQYF

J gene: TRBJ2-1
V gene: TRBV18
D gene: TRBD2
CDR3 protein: CASSRGRRNSYNEQFF

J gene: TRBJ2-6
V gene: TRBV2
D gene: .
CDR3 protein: CASRLQDSGANVLTF

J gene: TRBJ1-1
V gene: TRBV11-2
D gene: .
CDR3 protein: CASTTQGMVAEAFF

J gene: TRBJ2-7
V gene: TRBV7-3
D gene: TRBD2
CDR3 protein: CASSIGTSGYYEQYF

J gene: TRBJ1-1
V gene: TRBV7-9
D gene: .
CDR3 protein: CASIVGQPNTEAFF

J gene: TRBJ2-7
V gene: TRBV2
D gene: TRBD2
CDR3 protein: CASSEDAGGGGQYF

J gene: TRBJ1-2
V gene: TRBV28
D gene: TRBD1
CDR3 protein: CASSRQGARTNYGYTF

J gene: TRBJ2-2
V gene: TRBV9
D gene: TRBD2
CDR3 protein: CASSVARAGADTGELFF

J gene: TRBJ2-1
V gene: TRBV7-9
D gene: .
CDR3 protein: CASSFSGDEQFF

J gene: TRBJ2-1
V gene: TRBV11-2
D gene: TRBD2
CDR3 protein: CASSLVRTSGRALYNEQFF

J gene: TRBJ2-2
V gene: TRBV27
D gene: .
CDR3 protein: CASKIDGLKRTGELFF

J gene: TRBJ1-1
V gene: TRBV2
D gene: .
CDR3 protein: CASSNGQMNTEAFF

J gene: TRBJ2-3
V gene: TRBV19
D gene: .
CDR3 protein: CASSLSSDTQYF

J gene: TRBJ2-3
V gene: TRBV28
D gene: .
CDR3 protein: CASSLAGSRLGDTQYF

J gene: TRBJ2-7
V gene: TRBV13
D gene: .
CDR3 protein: CASRRRAGSETYEQYF

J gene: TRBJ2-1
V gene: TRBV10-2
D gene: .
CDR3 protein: CASSDSGVYSNEQFF

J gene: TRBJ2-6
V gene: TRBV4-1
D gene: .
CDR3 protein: CASSQGHIGANVLTF

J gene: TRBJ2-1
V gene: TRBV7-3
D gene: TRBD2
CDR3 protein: CASSPLAGGSSYNEQFF

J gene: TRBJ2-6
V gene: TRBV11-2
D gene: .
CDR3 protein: CASTTTSGANVLTF

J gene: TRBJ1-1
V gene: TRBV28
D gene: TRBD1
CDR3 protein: CASSFSAVGGDSNTEAFF

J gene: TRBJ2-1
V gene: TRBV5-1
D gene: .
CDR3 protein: CASSRKRIRPLNEQFF

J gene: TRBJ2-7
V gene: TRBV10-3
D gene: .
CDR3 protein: CAISERGEGDLPYEQYF

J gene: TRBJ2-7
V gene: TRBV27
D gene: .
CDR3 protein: CASSLVGLAYEQYF

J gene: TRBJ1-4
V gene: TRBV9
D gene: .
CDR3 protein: CASSPYGTNNEKLFF

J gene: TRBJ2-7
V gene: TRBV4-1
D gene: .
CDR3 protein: CASSQVGSYEQYF

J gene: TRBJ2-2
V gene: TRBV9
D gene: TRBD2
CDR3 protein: CASSVELAGPNTGELFF

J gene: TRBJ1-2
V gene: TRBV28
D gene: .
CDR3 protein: CASSLRVAGAYGYTF

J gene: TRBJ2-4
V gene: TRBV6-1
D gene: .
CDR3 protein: CASREETVRAKNIQYF

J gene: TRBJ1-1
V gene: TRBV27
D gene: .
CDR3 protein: CASSLIPGLGVEAFF

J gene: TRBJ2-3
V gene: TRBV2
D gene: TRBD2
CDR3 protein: CASSDWLAGESTDTQYF

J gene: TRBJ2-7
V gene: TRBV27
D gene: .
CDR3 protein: CASSRMPPREQYF

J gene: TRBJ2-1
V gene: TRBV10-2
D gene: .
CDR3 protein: CASSVRDGTNEQFF

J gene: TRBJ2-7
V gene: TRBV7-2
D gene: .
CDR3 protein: CASSLGVGFYEQYF

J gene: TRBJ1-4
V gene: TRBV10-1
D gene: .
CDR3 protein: CASSEGGPGKLFF

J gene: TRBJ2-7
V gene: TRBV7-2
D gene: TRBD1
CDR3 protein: CASSPGQGAYEQYF

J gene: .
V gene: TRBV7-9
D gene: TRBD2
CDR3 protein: CASSFLAGVSEQYF

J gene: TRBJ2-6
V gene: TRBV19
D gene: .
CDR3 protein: CASSRNPSGANVLTF

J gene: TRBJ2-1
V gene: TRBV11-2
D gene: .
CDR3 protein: CASSLIPNEQFF

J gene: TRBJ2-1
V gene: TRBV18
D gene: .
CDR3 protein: CASSPPKGRLDEQFF

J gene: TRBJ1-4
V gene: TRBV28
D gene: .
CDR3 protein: CASSHDWTGTNEKLFF

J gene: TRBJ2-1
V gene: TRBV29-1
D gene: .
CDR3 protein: CSVELAYNEQFF

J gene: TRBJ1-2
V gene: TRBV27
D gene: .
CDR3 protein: CASSYGAGAGRGYTF

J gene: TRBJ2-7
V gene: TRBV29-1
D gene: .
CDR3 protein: CSVTGGETYEQYF

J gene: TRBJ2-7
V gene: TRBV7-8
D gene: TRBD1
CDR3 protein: CASSLGQGLNDEQYF